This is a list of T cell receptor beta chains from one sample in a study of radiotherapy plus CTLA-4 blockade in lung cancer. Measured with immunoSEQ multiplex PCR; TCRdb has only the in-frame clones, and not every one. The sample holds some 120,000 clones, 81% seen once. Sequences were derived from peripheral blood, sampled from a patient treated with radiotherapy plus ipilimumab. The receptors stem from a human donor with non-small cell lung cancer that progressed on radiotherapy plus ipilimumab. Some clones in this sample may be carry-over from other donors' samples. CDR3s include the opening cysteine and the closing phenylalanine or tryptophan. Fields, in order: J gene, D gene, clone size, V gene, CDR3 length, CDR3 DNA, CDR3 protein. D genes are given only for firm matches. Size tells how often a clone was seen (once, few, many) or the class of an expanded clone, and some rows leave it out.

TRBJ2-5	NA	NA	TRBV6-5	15	TGTGCCAGCAGTTACTCGGAGGGGGGACAAGAGACCCAGTACTTC	CASSYSEGGQETQYF
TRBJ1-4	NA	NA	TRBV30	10	TGTGCCTGGGAGGGGCCGGGACTTCTTTTT	CAWEGPGLLF
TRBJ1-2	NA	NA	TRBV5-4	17	TGTGCCAGCAGCTCAAGGATGGGGAGTGGGCCTAACTATGGCTACACCTTC	CASSSRMGSGPNYGYTF
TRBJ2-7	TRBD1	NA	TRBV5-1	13	TGCGCCAGCAGCTGGGACAGGTGGAACGAGCAGTACTTC	CASSWDRWNEQYF
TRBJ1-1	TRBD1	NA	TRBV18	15	TGTGTCAGCTCACTAGGACAGGCCAAGAACACTGAAGCTTTCTTT	CVSSLGQAKNTEAFF
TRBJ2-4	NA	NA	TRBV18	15	TGTGCCAGCTACTCGGACAGTCTAGCCAAAAACATTCAGTACTTC	CASYSDSLAKNIQYF
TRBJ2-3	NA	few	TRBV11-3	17	TGTGCCAGCAGCTTAGGAAGCGGGCCTGATATCACAGATACGCAGTATTTT	CASSLGSGPDITDTQYF
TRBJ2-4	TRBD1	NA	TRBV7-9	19	TGTGCCAGCAGCCCGCAGTACGATCCGACAGGGGGGTCCAAAAACATTCAGTACTTC	CASSPQYDPTGGSKNIQYF
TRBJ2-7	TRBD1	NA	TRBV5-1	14	TGCGCCAGCAGCTCAGGGACAGGGGACTACGAGCAGTACTTC	CASSSGTGDYEQYF
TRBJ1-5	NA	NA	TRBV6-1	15	TGTGCCAGCAGCCCAAGGCTACAGGTTGATCAGCCCCAGCATTTT	CASSPRLQVDQPQHF
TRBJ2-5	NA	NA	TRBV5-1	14	TGCGCCAGCAGCTCCACCGGGACGGAAGAGACCCAGTACTTC	CASSSTGTEETQYF
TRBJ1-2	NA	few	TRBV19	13	TGTGCCAGTAGTATAAAAGGGGGCTATGGCTACACCTTC	CASSIKGGYGYTF
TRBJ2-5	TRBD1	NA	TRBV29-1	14	TGCAGCGTAACCCGGGACAGGGGGGGAGAGACCCAGTACTTC	CSVTRDRGGETQYF
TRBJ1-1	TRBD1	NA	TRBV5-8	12	TGTGCCAGCAGTCATCACAGGGGGGAAGCTTTCTTT	CASSHHRGEAFF
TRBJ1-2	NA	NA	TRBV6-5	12	TGTGCCAGCAGTCCCTCTAACTATGGCTACACCTTC	CASSPSNYGYTF
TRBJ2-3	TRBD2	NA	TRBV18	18	TGTGCCAGCTCACCGTCAGAGCGGGGACTAGCGGGAGCAGATACGCAGTATTTT	CASSPSERGLAGADTQYF
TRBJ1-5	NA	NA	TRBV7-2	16	TGTGCCAGCAGCTTACAGGGCCTAATCAGCAATCAGCCCCAGCATTTT	CASSLQGLISNQPQHF
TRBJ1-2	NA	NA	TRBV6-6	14	TGTGCCAGCAGTTACTCCCAAGTACTCGATGGCTACACCTTC	CASSYSQVLDGYTF
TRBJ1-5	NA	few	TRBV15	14	TGTGCCACCAGCAGGACGGGTAACAATCAGCCCCAGCATTTT	CATSRTGNNQPQHF
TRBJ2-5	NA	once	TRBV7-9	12	TGTGCCAGCAGCCTCAATGAGGAGACCCAGTACTTC	CASSLNEETQYF
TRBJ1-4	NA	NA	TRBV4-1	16	TGCGCCAGCAGCCAAGATCGGGGGCTGTTACAGGAAAAACTGTTTTTT	CASSQDRGLLQEKLFF
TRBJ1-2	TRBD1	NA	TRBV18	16	TGTGCCAGCTCACCTTCGAGGACAGGGGTAAACTATGGCTACACCTTC	CASSPSRTGVNYGYTF
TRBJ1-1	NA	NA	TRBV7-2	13	TGTGCCAGCAGCCCAGTGGGGGAATTCGAAGCTTTCTTT	CASSPVGEFEAFF
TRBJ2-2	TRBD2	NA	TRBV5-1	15	TGCGCCAGCAGCTTGGAGAGCGGGGGCACCGGGGAGCTGTTTTTT	CASSLESGGTGELFF
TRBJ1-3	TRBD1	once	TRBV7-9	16	TGTGCCAGCAGCTTACTACAGGGGATCTCTGGAAACACCATATATTTT	CASSLLQGISGNTIYF
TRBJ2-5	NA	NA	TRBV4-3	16	TGCGCCAGCAGCCAAGATGTGAGGGGCTACCAAGAGACCCAGTACTTC	CASSQDVRGYQETQYF
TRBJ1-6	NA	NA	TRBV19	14	TGTGCCAGTAGAGAAGGGGCAGATAATTCACCCCTCCACTTT	CASREGADNSPLHF
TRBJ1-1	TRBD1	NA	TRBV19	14	TGTGCCAGTAGTACCACAGGGGATGGAACTGAAGCTTTCTTT	CASSTTGDGTEAFF
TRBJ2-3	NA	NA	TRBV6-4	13	TGTGCCAGCAGTGAGGGGGGCGAGGGTACGCAGTATTTT	CASSEGGEGTQYF
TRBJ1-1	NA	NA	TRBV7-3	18	TGTGCCAGCAGCTCCACGAACCCCGGGGAGGGCATGAACACTGAAGCTTTCTTT	CASSSTNPGEGMNTEAFF